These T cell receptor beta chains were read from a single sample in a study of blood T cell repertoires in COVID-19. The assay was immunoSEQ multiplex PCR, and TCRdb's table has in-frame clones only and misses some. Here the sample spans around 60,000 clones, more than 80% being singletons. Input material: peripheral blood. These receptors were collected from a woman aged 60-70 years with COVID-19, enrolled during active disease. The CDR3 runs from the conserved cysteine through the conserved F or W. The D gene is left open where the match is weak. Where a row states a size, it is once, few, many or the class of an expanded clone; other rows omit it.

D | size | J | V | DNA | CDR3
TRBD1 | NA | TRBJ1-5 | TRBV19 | TGTGCCAGTAGTAATTCCGGGACAGCGAATCAGCCCCAGCATTTT | CASSNSGTANQPQHF
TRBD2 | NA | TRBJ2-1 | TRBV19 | TGTGCCAGTAGTATTCGAAAAGCGGGAGGGTTTAGCTCCTACAATGAGCAGTTCTTC | CASSIRKAGGFSSYNEQFF
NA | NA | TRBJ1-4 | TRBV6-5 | TGTGCCAGCAGTTACGGGAGGGGCCATGAAAAACTGTTTTTT | CASSYGRGHEKLFF
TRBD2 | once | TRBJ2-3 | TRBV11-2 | TGTGCCAGCAGCATTCCGGGACTAGCGGGAGTTGAGCAGTATTTT | CASSIPGLAGVEQYF
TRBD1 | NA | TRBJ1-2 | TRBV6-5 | TGTGCCAGCAGTTACACGACAGGGGGGACCTATGGCTACACCTTC | CASSYTTGGTYGYTF
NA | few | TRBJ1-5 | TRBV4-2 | TGTGCCAGCAGCCAAGTTCAGGGAAGCAATCAGCCCCAGCATTTT | CASSQVQGSNQPQHF
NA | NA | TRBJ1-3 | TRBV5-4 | TGTGCCAGCAGCTTTACAGGGCTGGGAAACACCATATATTTT | CASSFTGLGNTIYF
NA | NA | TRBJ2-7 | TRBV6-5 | TGTGCCAGCAGTTACGATTGGGAGTCCGGCGAGCAGTACTTC | CASSYDWESGEQYF
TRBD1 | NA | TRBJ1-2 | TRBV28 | TGTGCCAGCAGTGCCTCAGGGGGCAACTATGGCTACACCTTC | CASSASGGNYGYTF
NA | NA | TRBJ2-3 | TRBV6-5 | TGTGCCAGCAGCAATACCCGCCGGAGCACAGATACGCAGTATTTT | CASSNTRRSTDTQYF
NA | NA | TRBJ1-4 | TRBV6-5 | TGTGCCAGCTCACACCCTAATGAAAAACTGTTTTTT | CASSHPNEKLFF
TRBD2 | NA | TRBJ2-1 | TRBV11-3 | TGTGCCAGCAGCTTGAGACTAGCGGGATACGATGAGCAGTTCTTC | CASSLRLAGYDEQFF
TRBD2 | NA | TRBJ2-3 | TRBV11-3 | TGTGCCAGCAGCTTCCGGCTAGCGGCCAACGGGGATACGCAGTATTTT | CASSFRLAANGDTQYF
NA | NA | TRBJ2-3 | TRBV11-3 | TGTGCCAGCAGCCCAACAGCTAGCACAGATACGCAGTATTTT | CASSPTASTDTQYF
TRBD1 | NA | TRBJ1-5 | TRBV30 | TGTGCCTGGAGTAACAACAGGGGGAATCAGCCCCAGCATTTT | CAWSNNRGNQPQHF
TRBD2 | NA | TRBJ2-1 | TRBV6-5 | TGTGCCAGCAGTCCGAGCGGGAACCCCCGCAATGAGCAGTTCTTC | CASSPSGNPRNEQFF
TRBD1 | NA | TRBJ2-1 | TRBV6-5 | TGTGCCAGCAGTTGGGACAGGGGGAGGAGCAATGAGCAGTTCTTC | CASSWDRGRSNEQFF
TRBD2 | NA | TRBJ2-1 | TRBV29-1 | TGCAGCGTTACGGGAGGGGTGGAGTTCTTC | CSVTGGVEFF
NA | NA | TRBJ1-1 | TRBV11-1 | TGTGCCAGCAGCTTCCCAGGGGCTCTGACTGAAGCTTTCTTT | CASSFPGALTEAFF
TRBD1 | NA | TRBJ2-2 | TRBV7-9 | TGTGCCAGCCTTCCAACTGTAGGGACAGGGAGCACCGGGGAGCTGTTTTTT | CASLPTVGTGSTGELFF
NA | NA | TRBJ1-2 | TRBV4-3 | TGCGCCAGCAGCCACTCCGTGTCAGGGGCCTATGGCTACACCTTC | CASSHSVSGAYGYTF
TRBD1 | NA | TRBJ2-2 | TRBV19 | TGTGCCAGTAGGGGACAGGGGGCTGGTACCGGGGAGCTGTTTTTT | CASRGQGAGTGELFF
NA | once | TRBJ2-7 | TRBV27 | TGTGCCAGCAGTTTATCGACCCACGAGCGCTACGAGCAGTACTTC | CASSLSTHERYEQYF
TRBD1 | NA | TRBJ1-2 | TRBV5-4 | TGTGCCAGCAGCCAAGCAGGGGGCTGGGAGGGCTACACCTTC | CASSQAGGWEGYTF
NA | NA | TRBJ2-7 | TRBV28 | TGTGCCAGCAGTCTCCCAGTGTTCTACGAGCAGTACTTC | CASSLPVFYEQYF
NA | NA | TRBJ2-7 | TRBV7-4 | TGTGCCAGCAGCACGCAGGGGCGCCCCTACGAGCAGTACTTC | CASSTQGRPYEQYF
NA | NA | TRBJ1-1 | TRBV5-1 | TGCGCCAGCAGTCCCGGGGTTATGAACACTGAAGCTTTCTTT | CASSPGVMNTEAFF
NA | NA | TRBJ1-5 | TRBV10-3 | TGTGCCATCAGTGAGTCGGACAATAGCAATCAGCCCCAGCATTTT | CAISESDNSNQPQHF
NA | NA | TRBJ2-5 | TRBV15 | TGTGCCACCAGCAGATTTGGGGGGGAGACCCAGTACTTC | CATSRFGGETQYF
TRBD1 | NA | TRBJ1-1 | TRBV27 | TGTGCCAGCAGTGAAGGACAGGGTGTCACTGAAGCTTTCTTT | CASSEGQGVTEAFF
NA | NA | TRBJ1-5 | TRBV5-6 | TGTGCCAGCAGCTTCCTTAGTATGGGGGGTTATAGCAATCAGCCCCAGCATTTT | CASSFLSMGGYSNQPQHF
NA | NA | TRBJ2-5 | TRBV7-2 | TGTGCCAGCAGCTTGATAGGGGTCCAAGAGACCCAGTACTTC | CASSLIGVQETQYF